The 21 T cell receptor beta chains in this list originate from one sample, sequenced in a study of PD-L1 blockade in urothelial cancer. Clones were read by immunoSEQ multiplex PCR, and TCRdb kept only the in-frame ones, dropping some. The data contain around 47,000 clones, almost 85% of them singletons. Time point reported: peripheral blood 6 weeks after treatment start. The specimen was PBMCs, collected around atezolizumab (anti-PD-L1) treatment. These receptors all come from a man aged 55-75 years with urothelial cancer.

The genes are TRBV7-9 and TRBJ1-4, with 9 bases matching TRBD1. The V and J ends lost 4 bases and 11 bases, in that order; junction bases with no gene match: 11. The CDR3 loop spans 15 amino acids. Germline CDR1 is SEHNR and CDR2 is FQNEAQ (reference sequence). Here the CDR3 reads CASSSSGTGWFKLFF. The CDR3 coding sequence is TGTGCCAGCAGCTCGTCCGGGACAGGGTGGTTCAAACTGTTTTTT.

The chain links TRBV27 to TRBJ2-7; 7 bases align to TRBD1. V was pared by 0 bases and J by 2 bases, with 13 bases of the junction left unmatched. The CDR3 loop spans 18 amino acids. Germline V CDR1 and CDR2: MNHEY, SMNVEV (reference sequence). The CDR3, as DNA: TGTGCCAGCAGTTTATCCTACCCGGGACAGTCCTCTCCCTACGAGCAGTACTTC. Its protein product is CASSLSYPGQSSPYEQYF.

The chain joins TRBV20-1 to TRBJ1-1, with TRBD1 identical over 7 bases. Trimming removed 6 bases from V and 5 bases from J; junction bases left unmatched: 3. Germline CDR1 reads DFQATT; CDR2 reads SNEGSKA (reference sequence). The CDR3 consists of 11 residues. The CDR3 DNA reads as TGCAGTGCGACAGGGCGGACTGAAGCTTTCTTT. Translating it yields CSATGRTEAFF.

The chain has TRBV19 and TRBJ1-5; a weak D match, TRBD1 (6 bases). The V and J ends lost 5 bases and 6 bases respectively, with 8 bases between them. This CDR3 contains 12 residues. Per the germline V gene, CDR1 is LNHDA and CDR2 is SQIVND (reference sequence). CDR3 region: CASSVQGQPQHF. The CDR3 nucleotides read TGTGCCAGTAGTGTACAGGGTCAGCCCCAGCATTTT.

The V gene is TRBV21-1, the J gene TRBJ2-7; TRBD1, as called in the table, went unchecked against the DNA. TRBV21-1 is recorded as a pseudogene. The CDR3 contains 16 residues. The CDR3, as DNA: TGTGCCAGCAGCAAAGCGCGCAGGGGTTCCACCTACGAGCAGTACTTC. It translates to CASSKARRGSTYEQYF.

This clone was recorded a few times. The chain is built from TRBV10-3 and TRBJ2-1, with D possibly matching TRBD1 (6 bases). This CDR3 spans 15 amino acids. V shed 4 bases and J shed 5 bases, with 15 bases lying between them. The germline V gene encodes CDR1 ENHRY and CDR2 SYGVKD. The CDR3 sequence: CAISAGQGYDNEQFF. The CDR3, as DNA: TGTGCCATCAGTGCGGGTCAGGGGTATGACAATGAGCAGTTCTTC.

The CDR3 DNA is TGCAGCGTTGAAGCCCAGGGGGCTACGTGGGAGCAGTACTTC. Protein product: CSVEAQGATWEQYF. V usage is TRBV29-1 and J usage is TRBJ2-7; 8 bases are a match to TRBD1. With V trimmed by 1 base and J by 7 bases, 9 bases remained unmatched. CDR3 length: 14 residues. The germline CDR1 and CDR2 sequences are SQVTM and ANQGSEA.

The chain employs TRBV7-2 and TRBJ2-3; tentative D call: TRBD2 (5 bases). The CDR3 sequence is 18 residues long. The germline V gene encodes CDR1 SGHTA and CDR2 FQGNSA. Trimming left V 2 bases short and J 3 bases short, with 21 bases between. CDR3 sequence: CASSLRRALSGSTDTQYF. In nucleotides, the CDR3 is TGTGCCAGCAGCTTAAGACGAGCATTGAGCGGTTCGACAGATACGCAGTATTTT.

V and J are TRBV6-6 and TRBJ1-1; D may be TRBD1 (5 bases). Trimming took 6 bases from V and 1 from J, leaving 9 bases between them. Germline loops: CDR1 MNHNY, CDR2 SVGAGI (reference sequence). The CDR3 spans 13 residues. CDR3 residues: CASRIRENTEAFF. The CDR3 DNA reads as TGTGCCAGCAGAATCAGGGAGAACACTGAAGCTTTCTTT.

The J gene is TRBJ2-6, the V gene TRBV5-4; D remains ambiguous. The V and J ends lost 9 bases and 0 bases respectively, with 16 bases between them. Germline V gives CDR1 SGHNT, CDR2 YYREEE (reference sequence). The CDR3 contains 16 residues. CDR3 nucleotide sequence: TGTGCCACCCAACAAGAGAGGAACTCTGGGGCCAACGTCCTGACTTTC. It codes for CATQQERNSGANVLTF. Variable domain in full (rest from reference TRBV5-4 and TRBJ2-6): ETGVTQSPTHLIKTRGQQVTLRCSSQSGHNTVSWYQQALGQGPQFIFQYYREEENGRGNFPPRFSGLQFPNYSSELNVNALELDDSALYLCATQQERNSGANVLTFGAGSRLTVL.

This clone was picked up a small number of times. V gene TRBV30 combines with J gene TRBJ1-5; no firm D call. The germline V and J ends were trimmed by 5 bases and 0 bases, with 14 bases remaining between them. Germline V gene sequence: CDR1 GTSNPN, CDR2 SVGIG (reference sequence). This CDR3 comprises 15 residues. As DNA, the CDR3 is TGTGCCTGGTCAGAGGTCTTTCCTAGCAATCAGCCCCAGCATTTT. Translation: CAWSEVFPSNQPQHF.

The gene calls are TRBV19 and TRBJ1-1; D is ambiguous. CDR3 length: 14 residues. V shed 3 bases and J shed 6 bases, with 14 bases lying between them. Germline assignment: CDR1 LNHDA and CDR2 SQIVND (reference sequence). The CDR3 reads CASSISPAGAEAFF. As DNA, the CDR3 is TGTGCCAGTAGTATTTCTCCCGCGGGAGCTGAAGCTTTCTTT. The complete variable domain, with remaining parts taken from reference TRBV19 and TRBJ1-1, reads DGGITQSPKYLFRKEGQNVTLSCEQNLNHDAMYWYRQDPGQGLRLIYYSQIVNDFQKGDIAEGYSVSREKKESFPLTVTSAQKNPTAFYLCASSISPAGAEAFFGQGTRLTVV.

This clone occurred a few times. The chain links TRBV15 to TRBJ2-1; D might be TRBD1 (5 bases). CDR3 length: 16 residues. Per germline, CDR1 LNHNV and CDR2 YYDKDF (reference sequence). The V and J ends lost 0 bases and 0 bases respectively, with 9 bases between them. The CDR3 nucleotides read TGTGCCACCAGCAGAGATAACACAGGCTCCTACAATGAGCAGTTCTTC. Translation: CATSRDNTGSYNEQFF.

This chain joins TRBV6-5 and TRBJ1-5; unclear D gene. V lost 6 bases and J lost 5, with 14 bases in between. Germline CDR1 is MNHEY and CDR2 is SVGAGI. This CDR3 is built from 14 residues. The CDR3 protein is CASSHRQGDQPQHF. DNA of the CDR3: TGTGCCAGCAGCCACCGACAAGGTGATCAGCCCCAGCATTTT.

V is TRBV19 and J is TRBJ1-2, with D maybe TRBD1 (5 bases). CDR3 size: 15 residues. Germline V gene data show CDR1 as LNHDA and CDR2 as SQIVND (reference sequence). Trimming shortened V by 2 bases and J by 0 bases, and 10 bases separated the two germline ends. CDR3 residues: CASSITGTANYGYTF. CDR3 DNA sequence: TGTGCCAGTAGTATAACAGGAACAGCTAACTATGGCTACACCTTC.

The CDR3 bases are TGTGCCAGCAGCGTAGTGTCTGGGGGGAGAGCTGGAAACACCATATATTTT. It translates to CASSVVSGGRAGNTIYF. The rearrangement uses TRBV9 and TRBJ1-3; tentatively, D is TRBD1 (5 bases). Trimming removed 0 bases at V and 2 bases at J, with 15 bases between. The CDR3 covers 17 residues. Per the germline V gene, CDR1 is SGDLS and CDR2 is YYNGEE. Using reference TRBV9 and TRBJ1-3 for the parts outside the CDR3, the full variable domain is DSGVTQTPKHLITATGQRVTLRCSPRSGDLSVYWYQQSLDQGLQFLIQYYNGEERAKGNILERFSAQQFPDLHSELNLSSLELGDSALYFCASSVVSGGRAGNTIYFGEGSWLTVV.

This clone appeared a few times. V usage is TRBV5-6 and J usage is TRBJ2-3; TRBD2 is a possible D gene (5 bases). The ends were cut back, 1 base at V and 2 bases at J, with 8 bases in the middle. This CDR3 spans 14 amino acids. The germline gives CDR1 SGHDT, CDR2 YYEEEE. In DNA form, the CDR3 reads TGTGCCAGCAGCTTGAAGCGGTACACAGATACGCAGTATTTT. It specifies CASSLKRYTDTQYF.

This chain joins TRBV4-1 and TRBJ2-2; D not resolved. Trimming cost V 3 bases and J 2 bases, with 16 bases left between them. The CDR3 loop spans 17 amino acids. Germline CDR1 MGHRA, CDR2 YSYEKL. The CDR3 reads CASSQLVSLLNTGELFF. The CDR3 region has the DNA TGCGCCAGCAGCCAGCTAGTAAGTCTACTTAACACCGGGGAGCTGTTTTTT.

J is TRBJ1-4 and V is TRBV7-8; D unresolved. From germline, CDR1 is SGHVS and CDR2 FQNEAQ. CDR3 length: 13 residues. V gave up 3 bases and J gave up 7 bases, with 9 bases separating them. The CDR3 reads CASSFGLFEKLFF. For the CDR3, the DNA is TGTGCCAGCAGCTTTGGACTATTTGAAAAACTGTTTTTT.

J is TRBJ2-7 and V is TRBV4-1; a possible D gene is TRBD2 (5 bases). Germline CDR1 and CDR2: MGHRA and YSYEKL. The CDR3 is made up of 14 amino acids. The germline V and J ends were trimmed by 2 bases and 3 bases, with 11 bases remaining between them. The CDR3 protein is CASSQPTRDYEQYF. The CDR3 bases are TGCGCCAGCAGCCAACCCACACGGGACTACGAGCAGTACTTC.

The gene calls are TRBV5-1 and TRBJ1-1; D is undetermined. Looked up from germline, CDR1 is SGHRS and CDR2 is YFSETQ. Trimming took 4 bases from V and 10 from J, leaving 14 bases between them. The CDR3 is made up of 12 amino acids. CDR3 amino acids: CASSPETGGAFF. CDR3 nucleotides: TGCGCCAGCAGCCCAGAGACTGGCGGAGCTTTCTTT.